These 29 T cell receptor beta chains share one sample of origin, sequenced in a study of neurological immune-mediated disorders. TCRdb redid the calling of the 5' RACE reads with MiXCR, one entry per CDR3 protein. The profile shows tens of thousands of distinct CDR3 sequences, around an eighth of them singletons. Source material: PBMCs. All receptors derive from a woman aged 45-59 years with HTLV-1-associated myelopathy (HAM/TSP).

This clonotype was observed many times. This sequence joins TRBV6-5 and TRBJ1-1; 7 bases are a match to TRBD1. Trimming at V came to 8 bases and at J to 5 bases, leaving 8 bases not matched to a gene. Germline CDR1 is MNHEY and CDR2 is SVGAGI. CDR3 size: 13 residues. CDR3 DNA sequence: TGTGCCAGCCTACAGGGGAGGGGGACTGAAGCTTTCTTT. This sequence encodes CASLQGRGTEAFF.

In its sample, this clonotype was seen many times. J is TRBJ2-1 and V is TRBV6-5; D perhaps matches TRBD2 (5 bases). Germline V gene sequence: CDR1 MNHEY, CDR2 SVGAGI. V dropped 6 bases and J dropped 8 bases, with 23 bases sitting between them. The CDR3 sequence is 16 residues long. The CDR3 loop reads CASSPSWGQLRDEQFF. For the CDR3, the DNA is TGTGCCAGCAGCCCCAGCTGGGGTCAACTGAGGGATGAGCAGTTCTTC.

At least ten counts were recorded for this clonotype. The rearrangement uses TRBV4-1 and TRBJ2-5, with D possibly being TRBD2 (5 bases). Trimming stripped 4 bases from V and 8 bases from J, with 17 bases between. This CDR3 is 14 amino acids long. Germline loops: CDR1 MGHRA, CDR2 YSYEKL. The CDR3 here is CASSLEDSLRTQYF. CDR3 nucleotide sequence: TGCGCCAGCAGCCTAGAGGACTCCCTTCGAACCCAGTACTTC.

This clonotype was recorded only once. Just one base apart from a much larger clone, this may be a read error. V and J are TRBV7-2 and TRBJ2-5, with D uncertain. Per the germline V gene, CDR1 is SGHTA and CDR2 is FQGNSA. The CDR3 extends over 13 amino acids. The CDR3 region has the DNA TGTGCCACCAGCTTTTCGGGTGGGGAGACCCAGTACTTC. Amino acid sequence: CATSFSGGETQYF. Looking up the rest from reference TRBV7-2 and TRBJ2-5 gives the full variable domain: GAGVSQSPSNKVTEKGKDVELRCDPISGHTALYWYRQSLGQGLEFLIYFQGNSAPDKSGLPSDRFSAERTGGSVSTLTIQRTQQEDSAVYLCATSFSGGETQYFGPGTRLLVL.

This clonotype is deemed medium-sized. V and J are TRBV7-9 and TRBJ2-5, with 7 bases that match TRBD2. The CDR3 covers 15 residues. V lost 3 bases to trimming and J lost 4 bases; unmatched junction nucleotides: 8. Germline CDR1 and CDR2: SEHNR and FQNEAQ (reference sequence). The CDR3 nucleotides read TGTGCCAGCAGCTTTCGGTTCGGCGGGGGAGAGACCCAGTACTTC. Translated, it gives CASSFRFGGGETQYF. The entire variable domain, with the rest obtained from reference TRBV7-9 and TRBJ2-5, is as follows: DTGVSQNPRHKITKRGQNVTFRCDPISEHNRLYWYRQTLGQGPEFLTYFQNEAQLEKSRLLSDRFSAERPKGSFSTLEIQRTEQGDSAMYLCASSFRFGGGETQYFGPGTRLLVL.

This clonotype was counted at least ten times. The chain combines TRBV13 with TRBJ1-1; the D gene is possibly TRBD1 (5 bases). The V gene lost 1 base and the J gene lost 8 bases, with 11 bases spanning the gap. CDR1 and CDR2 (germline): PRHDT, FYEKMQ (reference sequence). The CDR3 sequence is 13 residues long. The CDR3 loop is CASSLARDSEAFF. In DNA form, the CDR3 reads TGTGCCAGCAGCTTAGCCAGGGACTCGGAAGCTTTCTTT.

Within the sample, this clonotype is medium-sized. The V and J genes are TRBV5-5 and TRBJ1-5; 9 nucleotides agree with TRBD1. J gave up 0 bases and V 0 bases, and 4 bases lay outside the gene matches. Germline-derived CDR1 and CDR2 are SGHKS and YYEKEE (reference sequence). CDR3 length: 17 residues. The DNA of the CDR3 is TGTGCCAGCAGCTTGGTTGGACAGGGGTATAGCAATCAGCCCCAGCATTTT. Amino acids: CASSLVGQGYSNQPQHF.

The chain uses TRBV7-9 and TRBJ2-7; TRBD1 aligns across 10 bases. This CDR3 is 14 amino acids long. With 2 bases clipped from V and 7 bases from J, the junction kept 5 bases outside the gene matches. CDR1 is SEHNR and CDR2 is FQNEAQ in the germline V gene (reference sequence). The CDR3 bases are TGTGCCAGCAGCTTAACGGACAGGGGGATGGAGCAGTACTTC. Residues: CASSLTDRGMEQYF.

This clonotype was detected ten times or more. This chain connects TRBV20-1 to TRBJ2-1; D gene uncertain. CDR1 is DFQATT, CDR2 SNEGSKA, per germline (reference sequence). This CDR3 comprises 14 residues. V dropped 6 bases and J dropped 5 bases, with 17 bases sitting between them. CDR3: CSAPPPFDNNEQFF. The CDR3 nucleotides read TGCAGTGCACCCCCCCCTTTCGACAACAATGAGCAGTTCTTC.

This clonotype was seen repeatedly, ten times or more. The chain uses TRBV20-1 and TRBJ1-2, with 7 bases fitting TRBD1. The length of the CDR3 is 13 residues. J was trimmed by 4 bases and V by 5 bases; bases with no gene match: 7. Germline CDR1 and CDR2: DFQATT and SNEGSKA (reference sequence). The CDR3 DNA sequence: TGCAGTGCTTTAGACAGGGCCACCTATGGCTACACCTTC. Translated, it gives CSALDRATYGYTF.

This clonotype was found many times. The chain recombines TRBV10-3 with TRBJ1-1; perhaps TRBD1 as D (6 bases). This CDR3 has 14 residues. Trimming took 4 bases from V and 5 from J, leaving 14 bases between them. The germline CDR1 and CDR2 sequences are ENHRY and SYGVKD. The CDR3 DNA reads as TGTGCCATCAGTGCCCAGGGGCCAGGGACTGAAGCTTTCTTT. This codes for CAISAQGPGTEAFF.

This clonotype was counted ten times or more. The CDR3 nucleotides are TGTGCCAGCAGCTCCAACCCGGGACAAGAGAACACTGAAGCTTTCTTT. Amino acids: CASSSNPGQENTEAFF. The rearrangement uses TRBV9 and TRBJ1-1, with D possibly TRBD1 on 6 matching bases. Germline V gene sequence: CDR1 SGDLS, CDR2 YYNGEE. The CDR3 contains 16 residues. V lost 4 bases and J lost 1, with 17 bases in between.

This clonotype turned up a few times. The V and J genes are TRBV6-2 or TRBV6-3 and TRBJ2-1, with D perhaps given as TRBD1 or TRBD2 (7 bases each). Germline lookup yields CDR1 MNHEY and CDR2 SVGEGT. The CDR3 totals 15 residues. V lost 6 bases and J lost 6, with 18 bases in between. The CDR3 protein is CASRAYRGGGNEQFF. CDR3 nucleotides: TGTGCCAGCAGGGCCTACAGGGGAGGGGGCAATGAGCAGTTCTTC.

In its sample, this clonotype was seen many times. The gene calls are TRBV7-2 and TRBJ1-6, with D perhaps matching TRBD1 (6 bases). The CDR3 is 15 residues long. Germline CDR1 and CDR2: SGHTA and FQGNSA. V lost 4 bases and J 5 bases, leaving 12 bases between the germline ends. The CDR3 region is CASSSGTPNNSPLHF. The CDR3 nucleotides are TGTGCCAGCAGCTCCGGGACACCAAATAATTCACCCCTCCACTTT.

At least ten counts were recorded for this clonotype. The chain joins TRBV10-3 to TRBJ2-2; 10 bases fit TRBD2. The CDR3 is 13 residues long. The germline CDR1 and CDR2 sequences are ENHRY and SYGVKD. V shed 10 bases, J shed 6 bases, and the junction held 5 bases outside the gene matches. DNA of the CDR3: TGTGCCACCTCTAGCGGGGGCCCCGGGGAGCTGTTTTTT. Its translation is CATSSGGPGELFF.

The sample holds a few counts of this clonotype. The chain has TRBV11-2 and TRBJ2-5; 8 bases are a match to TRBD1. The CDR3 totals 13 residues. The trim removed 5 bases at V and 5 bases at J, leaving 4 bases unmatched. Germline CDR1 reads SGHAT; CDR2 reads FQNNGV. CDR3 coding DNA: TGTGCCAGCAGCCAGGACAGGGTTGAGACCCAGTACTTC. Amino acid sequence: CASSQDRVETQYF. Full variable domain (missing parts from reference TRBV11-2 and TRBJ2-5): EAGVAQSPRYKIIEKRQSVAFWCNPISGHATLYWYQQILGQGPKLLIQFQNNGVVDDSQLPKDRFSAERLKGVDSTLKIQPAKLEDSAVYLCASSQDRVETQYFGPGTRLLVL.

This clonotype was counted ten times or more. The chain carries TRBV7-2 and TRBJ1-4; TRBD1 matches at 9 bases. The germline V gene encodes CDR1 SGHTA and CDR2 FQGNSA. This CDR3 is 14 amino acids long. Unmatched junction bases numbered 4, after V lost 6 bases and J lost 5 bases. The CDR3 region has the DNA TGTGCCAGCAGTTCCGGGACAGGGAATGAAAAACTGTTTTTT. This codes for CASSSGTGNEKLFF.

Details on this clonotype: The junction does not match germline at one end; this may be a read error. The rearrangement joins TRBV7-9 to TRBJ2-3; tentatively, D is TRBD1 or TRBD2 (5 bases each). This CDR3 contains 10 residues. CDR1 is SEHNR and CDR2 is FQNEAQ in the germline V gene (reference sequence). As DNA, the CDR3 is TGTGCCAGCAGCCCGGGACCACCCATTTTT. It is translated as CASSPGPPIF.

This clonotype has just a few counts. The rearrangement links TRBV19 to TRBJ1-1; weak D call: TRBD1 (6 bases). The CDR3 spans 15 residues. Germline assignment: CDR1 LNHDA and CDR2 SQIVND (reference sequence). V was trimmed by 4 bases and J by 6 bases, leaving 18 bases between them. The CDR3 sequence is CASSTPPGRGPEAFF. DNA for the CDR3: TGTGCCAGTAGTACACCACCCGGCAGGGGCCCTGAAGCTTTCTTT.

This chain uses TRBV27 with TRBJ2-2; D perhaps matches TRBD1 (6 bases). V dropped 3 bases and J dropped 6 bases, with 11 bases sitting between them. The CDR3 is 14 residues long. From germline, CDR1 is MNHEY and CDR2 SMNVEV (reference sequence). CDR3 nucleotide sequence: TGTGCCAGCAGTTTCCAGGGGAAGGCCGGGGAGCTGTTTTTT. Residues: CASSFQGKAGELFF.

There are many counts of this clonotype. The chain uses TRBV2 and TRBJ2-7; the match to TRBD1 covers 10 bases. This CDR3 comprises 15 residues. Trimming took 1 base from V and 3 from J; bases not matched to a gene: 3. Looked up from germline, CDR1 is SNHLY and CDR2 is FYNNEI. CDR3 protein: CASSEGQGAIYEQYF. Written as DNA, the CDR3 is TGTGCCAGCAGTGAAGGACAGGGGGCGATCTACGAGCAGTACTTC.

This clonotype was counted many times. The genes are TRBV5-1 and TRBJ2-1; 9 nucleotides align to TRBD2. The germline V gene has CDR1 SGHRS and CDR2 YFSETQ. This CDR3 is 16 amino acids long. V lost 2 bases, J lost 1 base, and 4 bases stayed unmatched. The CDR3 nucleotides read TGCGCCAGCAGCTTTTCTAGCGGGGAGTCCTACAATGAGCAGTTCTTC. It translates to CASSFSSGESYNEQFF.

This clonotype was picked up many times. Here the CDR3 reads CASSQGSGLDTEAFF. CDR3 nucleotides: TGCGCCAGCAGCCAAGGGTCAGGGTTGGACACTGAAGCTTTCTTT. The chain has TRBV4-3 and TRBJ1-1; the D gene is possibly TRBD1 (5 bases). Per germline, CDR1 LGHNA and CDR2 YSLEER. The CDR3 extends over 15 amino acids. V lost 1 base and J 3 bases, leaving 12 bases between the germline ends.

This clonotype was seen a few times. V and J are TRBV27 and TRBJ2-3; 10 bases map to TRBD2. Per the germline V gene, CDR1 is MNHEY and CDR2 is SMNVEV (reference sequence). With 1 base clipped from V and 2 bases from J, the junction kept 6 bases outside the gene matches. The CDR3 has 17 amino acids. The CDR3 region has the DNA TGTGCCAGCAGTTTATGGTCTAGCGGGGGCCTCACAGATACGCAGTATTTT. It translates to CASSLWSSGGLTDTQYF.

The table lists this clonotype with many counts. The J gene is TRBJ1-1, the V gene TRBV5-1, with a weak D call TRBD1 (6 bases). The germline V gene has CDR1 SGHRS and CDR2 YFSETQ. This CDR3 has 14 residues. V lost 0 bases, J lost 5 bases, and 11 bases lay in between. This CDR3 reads CASSLGGQSTEAFF. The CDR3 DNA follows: TGCGCCAGCAGCTTGGGAGGACAGTCAACTGAAGCTTTCTTT. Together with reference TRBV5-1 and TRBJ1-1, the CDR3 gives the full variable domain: KAGVTQTPRYLIKTRGQQVTLSCSPISGHRSVSWYQQTPGQGLQFLFEYFSETQRNKGNFPGRFSGRQFSNSRSEMNVSTLELGDSALYLCASSLGGQSTEAFFGQGTRLTVV.

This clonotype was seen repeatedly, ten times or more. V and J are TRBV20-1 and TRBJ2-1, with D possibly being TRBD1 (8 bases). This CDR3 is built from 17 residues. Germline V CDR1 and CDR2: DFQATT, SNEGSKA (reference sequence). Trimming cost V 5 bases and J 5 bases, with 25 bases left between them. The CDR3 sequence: CSAGGTGGGAGDNEQFF. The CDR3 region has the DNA TGCAGTGCTGGAGGGACAGGAGGTGGGGCGGGGGACAATGAGCAGTTCTTC.

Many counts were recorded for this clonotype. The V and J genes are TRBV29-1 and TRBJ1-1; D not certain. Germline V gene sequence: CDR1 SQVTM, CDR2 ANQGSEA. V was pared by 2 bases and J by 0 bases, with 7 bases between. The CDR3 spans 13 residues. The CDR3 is CSVERRMNTEAFF. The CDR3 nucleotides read TGCAGCGTTGAAAGAAGGATGAACACTGAAGCTTTCTTT. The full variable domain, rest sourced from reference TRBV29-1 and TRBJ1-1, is SAVISQKPSRDICQRGTSLTIQCQVDSQVTMMFWYRQQPGQSLTLIATANQGSEATYESGFVIDKFPISRPNLTFSTLTVSNMSPEDSSIYLCSVERRMNTEAFFGQGTRLTVV.

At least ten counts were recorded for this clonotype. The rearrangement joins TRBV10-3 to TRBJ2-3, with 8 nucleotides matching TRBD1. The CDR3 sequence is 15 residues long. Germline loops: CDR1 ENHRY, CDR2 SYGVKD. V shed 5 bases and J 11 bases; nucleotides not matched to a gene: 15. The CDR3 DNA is TGTGCCATCAGTCAAGAGACAGGGGCGTACAATGAGCAGTATTTT. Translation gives CAISQETGAYNEQYF.

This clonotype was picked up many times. CDR3 residues: CASMQTGTNSPLHF. CDR3 nucleotide sequence: TGTGCCAGCATGCAGACAGGGACTAATTCACCCCTCCACTTT. The J gene is TRBJ1-6, the V gene TRBV12-3 or TRBV12-4; 7 positions agree with TRBD1. The ends lost 7 bases at V and 6 bases at J; junction bases unmatched: 6. This CDR3 contains 14 residues.